This TCR beta chain derives from a study of vaccination and CD4 T cells after COVID-19. Treatment of the sample: roughly nine-day PBMC culture with coronavirus spike peptide pools or control peptides (ViraFEST assay). CD4+ T cells that had been cultured provided DNA sequenced with the Oncomine TCR Beta short-read assay. TCRdb analysed the PCR reads with MiXCR anew, one entry per CDR3 protein. The sample lists some 16,000 distinct CDR3 sequences; about two fifths were seen once. A remark on this clonotype: The antigen remains undetermined.

The germline V gene has CDR1 SGHDN and CDR2 FVKESK. The CDR3 spans 21 residues. Unmatched junction bases numbered 19, after V lost 2 bases and J lost 2 bases. The chain couples TRBV14 to TRBJ2-3; 10 nucleotides match TRBD2. This specimen was CD4+ T cells from blood, cultured in vitro, taken after SARS-CoV-2 vaccination. The clonotype originates from a human donor who had recovered from COVID-19. The CDR3 sequence is CASSQIEVLAGVSRLTDTQYF. The CDR3 bases are TGTGCCAGCAGCCAAATTGAGGTCCTAGCGGGAGTCAGTAGACTCACAGATACGCAGTATTTT.